Below are 15 T cell receptor beta chains sequenced from a single sample in a study of early T cells in non-severe SARS-CoV-2 infection. TCRdb reprocessed the 5' RACE reads via MiXCR and lists one record per CDR3 protein. The table includes about 55,000 distinct CDR3 sequences, about 12% detected once. The specimen was whole blood. Receptor source: an adult who was a healthcare worker with PCR-confirmed SARS-CoV-2 infection or an uninfected control (not recorded which).

The chain recombines TRBV3-1 with TRBJ2-1, with 7 bases matching TRBD2. The length of the CDR3 is 16 residues. With 3 bases clipped from V and 6 bases from J, the junction kept 11 bases outside the gene matches. Germline-derived CDR1 and CDR2 are LGHDT and YNNKEL (reference sequence). The CDR3 loop reads CASSHLERGPSNEQFF. For the CDR3, the DNA is TGTGCCAGCAGCCACCTTGAGCGGGGCCCCTCCAATGAGCAGTTCTTC.

Many counts were recorded for this clonotype. This chain connects TRBV11-1 to TRBJ1-6; no definite D call. The CDR3 is 11 amino acids. The germline V and J ends were trimmed by 4 bases and 9 bases, with 4 bases remaining between them. Germline V CDR1 and CDR2: SGHAT, FQDESV (reference sequence). This chain's CDR3 is CASSSPSPLHF. CDR3 DNA sequence: TGTGCCAGCAGCTCCCCTTCACCCCTCCACTTT.

This clonotype was seen only a few times. The V gene is TRBV6-2 or TRBV6-3, the J gene TRBJ1-5, with D unclear. V shed 0 bases and J shed 9 bases, with 18 bases lying between them. There are 16 residues in the CDR3. The germline V gene has CDR1 MNHEY and CDR2 SVGEGT. The CDR3 coding sequence is TGTGCCAGCAGTTACTCGATCTCCGCTCAATCTCGGCCCCAGCATTTT. This gives the protein CASSYSISAQSRPQHF.

This clonotype occurred many times. J is TRBJ2-7 and V is TRBV20-1; unclear D gene. The germline gives CDR1 DFQATT, CDR2 SNEGSKA (reference sequence). Trimming cost V 1 base and J 3 bases, with 13 bases left between them. This CDR3 is 14 amino acids long. This CDR3 is CSARGGRVVYEQYF. CDR3 coding DNA: TGCAGTGCTAGAGGGGGAAGGGTGGTCTACGAGCAGTACTTC.

This clonotype came up many times. This chain connects TRBV19 to TRBJ1-2, with D perhaps matching TRBD1 (6 bases). CDR3 size: 14 residues. V lost 3 bases and J 5 bases, leaving 13 bases between the germline ends. Germline V gives CDR1 LNHDA, CDR2 SQIVND (reference sequence). In DNA form, the CDR3 reads TGTGCCAGTAGTATCGGGGGCTTCTGGTATGGCTACACCTTC. This translates into CASSIGGFWYGYTF.

The chain couples TRBV29-1 to TRBJ2-3, with a possible D match to TRBD2 (7 bases). V lost 8 bases and J lost 6, with 21 bases in between. The CDR3 contains 14 residues. Germline CDR1 and CDR2: SQVTM and ANQGSEA. Written as DNA, the CDR3 is TGCAGCTCCCGGGAGGCGGGGGCGAGGGATACGCAGTATTTT. Translating it yields CSSREAGARDTQYF.

The chain employs TRBV20-1 and TRBJ2-3, with 11 bases identical to TRBD2. This CDR3 spans 16 amino acids. With 3 bases clipped from V and 2 bases from J, the junction kept 7 bases outside the gene matches. CDR1 is DFQATT, CDR2 SNEGSKA, per germline (reference sequence). The DNA of the CDR3 is TGCAGTGCTAGTACGTCTAGCGGGGGGCCCACAGATACGCAGTATTTT. Amino acid sequence: CSASTSSGGPTDTQYF.

In this sample, this clonotype turned up many times. This chain uses TRBV5-1 with TRBJ2-5; no reliable D call. Trimming took off 4 bases at V and 1 base at J, with 5 bases between the two ends. This CDR3 has 12 residues. Germline V gene sequence: CDR1 SGHRS, CDR2 YFSETQ. CDR3 nucleotides: TGCGCCAGCAGCAGAATCCAAGAGACCCAGTACTTC. Translated: CASSRIQETQYF. The full variable domain, with the rest looked up from reference TRBV5-1 and TRBJ2-5, is KAGVTQTPRYLIKTRGQQVTLSCSPISGHRSVSWYQQTPGQGLQFLFEYFSETQRNKGNFPGRFSGRQFSNSRSEMNVSTLELGDSALYLCASSRIQETQYFGPGTRLLVL.

The chain combines TRBV12-3 or TRBV12-4 with TRBJ1-5; D not certain. V shed 1 base and J shed 7 bases, with 14 bases lying between them. The CDR3 has 15 amino acids. CDR3: CASSLGGGFGQPQHF. DNA of the CDR3: TGTGCCAGCAGTTTAGGGGGAGGGTTTGGCCAGCCCCAGCATTTT.

This clonotype was counted at least ten times. The chain carries TRBV11-2 and TRBJ2-1; 10 bases align to TRBD2. Looked up from germline, CDR1 is SGHAT and CDR2 is FQNNGV. The CDR3 consists of 16 residues. The J segment lost 8 bases and the V segment lost 2 bases, leaving 9 bases of the junction unmatched. As DNA, the CDR3 is TGTGCCAGCAGCTTACCAAAGCGGGGGGGCCTCTATGAGCAGTTCTTC. Translation gives CASSLPKRGGLYEQFF.

A few counts support this clonotype. This chain links TRBV4-3 with TRBJ2-7; D remains ambiguous. The CDR3 is 15 residues long. The V end lost 4 bases, the J end lost 12 bases, and 25 bases lay between the germline ends. Germline-derived CDR1 and CDR2 are LGHNA and YSLEER. CDR3 loop: CASSRIHLLDTALYF. CDR3 DNA sequence: TGCGCCAGCAGCCGTATACACTTGTTAGACACCGCCCTGTACTTC.

This clonotype was counted many times. The chain carries TRBV12-3 or TRBV12-4 and TRBJ1-1; D is possibly TRBD1 (5 bases). V lost 4 bases, J lost 7 bases, and 13 bases lay in between. The CDR3 loop spans 13 amino acids. The CDR3 nucleotides read TGTGCCAGCAGTTCCCACGACAGCTTTGAAGCTTTCTTT. Translating it yields CASSSHDSFEAFF.

This clonotype showed up many times. This chain connects TRBV6-1 to TRBJ1-1, with D hard to call. This CDR3 contains 15 residues. Trimming took off 0 bases at V and 0 bases at J, with 8 bases between the two ends. Germline V gene sequence: CDR1 MNHNS, CDR2 SASEGT. CDR3 in amino acids: CASSEAAELNTEAFF. CDR3 DNA: TGTGCCAGCAGTGAAGCGGCGGAATTGAACACTGAAGCTTTCTTT.

The table lists this clonotype with many counts. The chain links TRBV19 to TRBJ2-2, with 10 bases fitting TRBD1. The CDR3 runs 16 residues. Trimming cost V 5 bases and J 5 bases; bases outside gene matches: 8. CDR1 and CDR2 from the germline V gene are LNHDA and SQIVND (reference sequence). CDR3 DNA: TGTGCCAGTAGTCCAGAGACAGGGGGCTGGACCGGGGAGCTGTTTTTT. Translation gives CASSPETGGWTGELFF.

This clonotype was found once. The CDR3 DNA follows: TGTGCCAGCAGCTTTGACGAGGGCCGCGAGACCCAGTACTTC. It encodes CASSFDEGRETQYF. The chain carries TRBV7-9 and TRBJ2-5, with D possibly TRBD2 on 5 matching bases. Trimming cost V 3 bases and J 5 bases, with 13 bases left between them. Germline V lookup: CDR1 SEHNR, CDR2 FQNEAQ (reference sequence). The CDR3 runs 14 residues.